The 21 T cell receptor beta chains reported below all come from one sample, sequenced in a study of shared clonotypes between healthy human individuals. Data came from immunoSEQ multiplex PCR; TCRdb stores just in-frame clones and leaves some out. The sample shows approximately 2,200,000 clones, about 92% of them seen only once. Positive CCR7 selection of CD45RO-negative cells yielded the naive CD8 cells, and terminally differentiated effector memory CD45RA+ cells were excluded. The sequencing sample was made of naive CD8+ T cells from PBMCs. The source of these receptors is a man younger than 35 in good health. Some clones in this sample may be carry-over from other donors' samples.

The rearrangement joins TRBV27 to TRBJ1-1, with a weak D call TRBD1 (6 bases). The germline CDR1 and CDR2 sequences are MNHEY and SMNVEV (reference sequence). The CDR3 is 13 amino acids. Trimming removed 3 bases from V and 5 bases from J, with 10 bases in between. DNA for the CDR3: TGTGCCAGCAGTTTTGGGGGCGAGACTGAAGCTTTCTTT. Translating it yields CASSFGGETEAFF.

A remark on this clone: Other DNA sequences within the sample encode an identical CDR3. The chain has TRBV19 and TRBJ2-7, with D perhaps matching TRBD1 or TRBD2 (5 bases each). V was clipped by 3 bases and J by 0 bases, with 12 bases between them. Germline CDR1 LNHDA, CDR2 SQIVND (reference sequence). The CDR3 runs to 15 residues. CDR3 nucleotides: TGTGCCAGTAGTATCCCGGGGACCCCCTCCTACGAGCAGTACTTC. Protein product: CASSIPGTPSYEQYF.

The CDR3 nucleotides are TGTGCCAGCAGCATGGGGACAGGGGCACCGGAGCAGTTCTTC. Its protein is CASSMGTGAPEQFF. V usage is TRBV11-2 and J usage is TRBJ2-1; 10 bases agree with TRBD1. From germline, CDR1 is SGHAT and CDR2 FQNNGV. V lost 5 bases and J lost 10; bases outside the gene matches: 8. The CDR3 loop spans 14 amino acids.

The chain has TRBV5-5 and TRBJ2-7; D is undetermined. The V end was cut by 0 bases, the J end by 3 bases, with 7 bases between. From germline, CDR1 is SGHKS and CDR2 YYEKEE (reference sequence). The CDR3 consists of 13 residues. The CDR3 sequence is CASSLEPRYEQYF. In DNA, the CDR3 is TGTGCCAGCAGCTTGGAGCCACGCTACGAGCAGTACTTC.

The chain couples TRBV7-9 to TRBJ2-7; no definite D call. This CDR3 is 16 amino acids long. Germline loops: CDR1 SEHNR, CDR2 FQNEAQ (reference sequence). Trimming took off 3 bases at V and 3 bases at J, with 18 bases between the two ends. The CDR3, as DNA: TGTGCCAGCAGCTTGGGCGACCTAGATCACCGCTACGAGCAGTACTTC. Translated: CASSLGDLDHRYEQYF.

The rearrangement links TRBV5-8 to TRBJ2-7; 8 bases agree with TRBD2. Germline V gene data show CDR1 as SGHTS and CDR2 as YDEGEE. This CDR3 has 16 amino acids. The trim removed 4 bases at V and 3 bases at J, leaving 12 bases unmatched. In DNA, the CDR3 is TGTGCCAGCAGCCAATACTTAGCGGGACAAAACTACGAGCAGTACTTC. It codes for CASSQYLAGQNYEQYF.

The chain combines TRBV27 with TRBJ2-7; 8 bases are a match to TRBD1. The V segment lost 6 bases and the J segment 5 bases; nucleotides outside the gene matches: 6. The CDR3 runs 13 residues. Germline lookup yields CDR1 MNHEY and CDR2 SMNVEV (reference sequence). The CDR3 region has the DNA TGTGCCAGCAGGACAGGGGTTGGCGACGAGCAGTACTTC. Amino acid sequence: CASRTGVGDEQYF.

This clone was picked up one time. The chain combines TRBV28 with TRBJ1-5; D is uncertain. V lost 2 bases, J lost 4 bases, and 12 bases lay in between. This CDR3 has 15 amino acids. Germline-derived CDR1 and CDR2 are MDHEN and SYDVKM. The CDR3 region is CASSLAEANNQPQHF. The DNA of the CDR3 is TGTGCCAGCAGTTTAGCAGAGGCCAATAATCAGCCCCAGCATTTT.

This CDR3 reads CAGQGGPYEQYF. The CDR3 DNA sequence: TGTGCCGGACAGGGGGGACCCTACGAGCAGTACTTC. This chain links TRBV30 with TRBJ2-7; 10 positions match TRBD1. This CDR3 is 12 amino acids long. The trim removed 8 bases at V and 2 bases at J, leaving 3 bases unmatched. Germline V CDR1 and CDR2: GTSNPN, SVGIG (reference sequence). Full variable domain (missing parts from reference TRBV30 and TRBJ2-7): SQTIHQWPATLVQPVGSPLSLECTVEGTSNPNLYWYRQAAGRGLQLLFYSVGIGQISSEVPQNLSASRPQDRQFILSSKKLLLSDSGFYLCAGQGGPYEQYFGPGTRLTVT.

This rearrangement joins TRBV2 to TRBJ1-1, with TRBD1 as a possible D gene (5 bases). The CDR3 loop spans 15 amino acids. The V end was cut by 7 bases, the J end by 5 bases, with 20 bases between. Germline-derived CDR1 and CDR2 are SNHLY and FYNNEI. Here the CDR3 DNA reads TGTGCCAGCAAGGGCGGGAGGAGGGCAGGGACTGAAGCTTTCTTT. This translates into CASKGGRRAGTEAFF.

For this clone: The sample has other DNA sequences that encode this CDR3 too. The chain uses TRBV9 and TRBJ2-7; D possibly corresponds to TRBD2 (6 bases). Germline CDR1 and CDR2: SGDLS and YYNGEE. This CDR3 spans 14 amino acids. Trimming stripped 0 bases from V and 2 bases from J, with 9 bases between. DNA of the CDR3: TGTGCCAGCAGCGTAGGGGGCGGGGCCTACGAGCAGTACTTC. Amino acids: CASSVGGGAYEQYF.

The chain has TRBV28 and TRBJ1-2; D not certain. Looked up from germline, CDR1 is MDHEN and CDR2 is SYDVKM. The CDR3 extends over 14 amino acids. Trimming stripped 3 bases from V and 5 bases from J, with 13 bases between. The DNA for the CDR3 is TGTGCCAGCAGTTTCCGTAGGACGGGATATGGCTACACCTTC. It yields the protein CASSFRRTGYGYTF.

The rearrangement joins TRBV2 to TRBJ2-1; no definite D call. The CDR3 sequence is 16 residues long. V lost 5 bases to trimming and J lost 1 base, with 15 bases between them. Germline-derived CDR1 and CDR2 are SNHLY and FYNNEI. CDR3 region: CASSPSLTLSYNEQFF. CDR3 sequence (DNA): TGTGCCAGCAGTCCGAGCTTGACTCTATCCTACAATGAGCAGTTCTTC. Full variable domain (missing parts from reference TRBV2 and TRBJ2-1): EPEVTQTPSHQVTQMGQEVILRCVPISNHLYFYWYRQILGQKVEFLVSFYNNEISEKSEIFDDQFSVERPDGSNFTLKIRSTKLEDSAMYFCASSPSLTLSYNEQFFGPGTRLTVL.

The genes are TRBV7-9 and TRBJ2-5; 7 bases map to TRBD2. The CDR3 totals 15 residues. After removal of 1 base from V and 2 bases from J, the junction contained 4 bases not matched to a gene. Germline loops: CDR1 SEHNR, CDR2 FQNEAQ (reference sequence). This CDR3 is CASSLGDYLQETQYF. The CDR3 nucleotides read TGTGCCAGCAGCTTAGGGGACTACTTACAAGAGACCCAGTACTTC.

The CDR3 spells CASQEENSPLHF. CDR3 nucleotide sequence: TGTGCCAGCCAAGAGGAAAATTCACCCCTCCACTTT. V and J are TRBV7-9 and TRBJ1-6; D not resolved. The CDR3 runs 12 residues. Germline CDR1 SEHNR, CDR2 FQNEAQ (reference sequence). Trimming took 8 bases from V and 7 from J, leaving 9 bases between them.

The chain couples TRBV4-2 to TRBJ1-1, with TRBD1 matching 7 bases. The trim removed 6 bases at V and 5 bases at J, leaving 3 bases unmatched. The CDR3 runs 12 residues. Germline CDR1 LGHNA, CDR2 YNFKEQ. CDR3 sequence: CASRETGTEAFF. The CDR3 DNA is TGTGCCAGCAGAGAGACAGGGACTGAAGCTTTCTTT.

The chain is built from TRBV29-1 and TRBJ2-7; D is uncertain. V was pared by 0 bases and J by 0 bases, with 9 bases between. There are 14 residues in the CDR3. Germline-derived CDR1 and CDR2 are SQVTM and ANQGSEA. CDR3 in amino acids: CSVEEWTGSYEQYF. CDR3 DNA sequence: TGCAGCGTTGAAGAATGGACCGGCTCCTACGAGCAGTACTTC.

This clone was observed once. The chain has TRBV5-8 and TRBJ2-7; possible D gene TRBD1, 5 bases. CDR3 size: 15 residues. V was shortened by 4 bases and J by 2 bases, with 16 bases between the two germline ends. Germline V lookup: CDR1 SGHTS, CDR2 YDEGEE. The CDR3 loop reads CASSPQLSGTYEQYF. The CDR3 DNA reads TGTGCCAGCAGCCCACAATTATCAGGGACCTACGAGCAGTACTTC. The full variable domain, its missing parts supplied by reference TRBV5-8 and TRBJ2-7, is EAGVTQSPTHLIKTRGQQATLRCSPISGHTSVYWYQQALGLGLQFLLWYDEGEERNRGNFPPRFSGRQFPNYSSELNVNALELEDSALYLCASSPQLSGTYEQYFGPGTRLTVT.

The chain recombines TRBV9 with TRBJ2-7; 8 nucleotides align to TRBD1. Germline assignment: CDR1 SGDLS and CDR2 YYNGEE. This CDR3 comprises 14 residues. The V and J ends lost 3 bases and 4 bases, in that order; junction bases with no gene match: 6. CDR3 sequence: CASSGGDRIYEQYF. The DNA of the CDR3 is TGTGCCAGCAGCGGGGGGGACAGGATATACGAGCAGTACTTC.

This clone was observed a single time. CDR3: CASSPQPLTGGATEAFF. CDR3 nucleotide sequence: TGTGCCAGCAGCCCCCAACCTCTGACAGGGGGGGCCACTGAAGCTTTCTTT. The gene calls are TRBV7-3 and TRBJ1-1; 9 bases fit TRBD1. The junction had 14 bases not matched to a gene; V was cut back by 5 bases and J by 4 bases. The CDR3 has 17 residues. Germline CDR1 and CDR2: SGHTA and FQGTGA.

This clone was picked up one time. The chain couples TRBV5-1 to TRBJ2-1; 9 bases line up with TRBD2. The V gene's germline CDR1 is SGHRS and CDR2 YFSETQ. The ends lost 5 bases at V and 6 bases at J; junction bases unmatched: 9. There are 15 residues in the CDR3. The chain's CDR3 is CASSPRTSAGNEQFF. The CDR3 coding sequence is TGCGCCAGCAGTCCAAGGACTAGCGCCGGCAATGAGCAGTTCTTC. The full variable domain, in which reference TRBV5-1 and TRBJ2-1 provide the parts outside the CDR3, is KAGVTQTPRYLIKTRGQQVTLSCSPISGHRSVSWYQQTPGQGLQFLFEYFSETQRNKGNFPGRFSGRQFSNSRSEMNVSTLELGDSALYLCASSPRTSAGNEQFFGPGTRLTVL.